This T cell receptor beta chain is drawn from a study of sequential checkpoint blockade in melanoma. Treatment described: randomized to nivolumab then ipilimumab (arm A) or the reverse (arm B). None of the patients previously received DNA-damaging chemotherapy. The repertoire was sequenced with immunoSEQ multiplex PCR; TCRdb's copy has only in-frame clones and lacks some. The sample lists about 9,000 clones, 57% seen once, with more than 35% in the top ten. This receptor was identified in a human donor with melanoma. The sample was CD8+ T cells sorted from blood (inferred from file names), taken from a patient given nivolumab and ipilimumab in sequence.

As DNA, the CDR3 is TGCGCCAGCACCTGGGGGGGAACCGGGGAGCTGTTTTTT. It translates to CASTWGGTGELFF. The gene calls are TRBV5-1 and TRBJ2-2; 7 nucleotides line up with TRBD2. The CDR3 spans 13 residues. V shed 6 bases, J shed 5 bases, and the junction held 4 bases outside the gene matches. CDR1 is SGHRS, CDR2 YFSETQ, per germline.